This TCR beta chain emerged from a study of molecular identifiers for immune sequencing clone quantification. Study-wide points: Because of identical TCR molecules sharing a barcode, sizes of highly expanded clones could be underestimated.

Naive CD8 T cells were sorted as CD8+CD4-CCR7+CD45RA+. This clonotype has a single count. Its antigen remains unknown. A single record per CDR3 protein comes from TCRdb applying MiXCR to the PCR reads. The repertoire holds a few hundred thousand distinct CDR3 sequences, with 25% as singletons. This clonotype originated in a human donor in good health. Some libraries in this study had Jurkat cell RNA spiked in. Sequences were obtained from naive CD8+ T cells from blood, with Jurkat cell RNA spiked in. Subset described: FACS-sorted CD8+CD4-CCR7+CD45RA+ naive T cells.

The CDR3 is CASSKRGPQRKALF. The DNA of the CDR3 is TGTGCCAGCAGCAAAAGGGGGCCACAGCGCAAAGCTCTCTTT. The chain has TRBV21-1 and TRBJ1-1; the table's D gene call, TRBD1, was not cross checked with the DNA. TRBV21-1 is an annotated pseudogene. This CDR3 has 14 residues.